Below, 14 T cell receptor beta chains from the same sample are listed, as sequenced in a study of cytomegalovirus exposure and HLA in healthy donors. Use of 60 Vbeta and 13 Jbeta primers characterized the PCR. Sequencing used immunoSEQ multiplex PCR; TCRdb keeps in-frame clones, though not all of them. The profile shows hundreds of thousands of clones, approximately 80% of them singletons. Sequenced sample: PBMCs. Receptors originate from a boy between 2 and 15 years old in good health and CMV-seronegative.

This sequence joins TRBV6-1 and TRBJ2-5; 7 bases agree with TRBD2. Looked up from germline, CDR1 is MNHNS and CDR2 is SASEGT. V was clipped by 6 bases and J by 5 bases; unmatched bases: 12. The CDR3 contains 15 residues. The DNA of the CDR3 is TGTGCCAGCAGCGAGGTCAAGGTGGGAGGGGAGACCCAGTACTTC. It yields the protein CASSEVKVGGETQYF.

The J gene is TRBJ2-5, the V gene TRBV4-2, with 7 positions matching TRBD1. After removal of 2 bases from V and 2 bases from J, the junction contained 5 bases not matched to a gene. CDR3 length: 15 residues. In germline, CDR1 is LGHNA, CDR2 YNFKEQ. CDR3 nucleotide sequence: TGTGCCAGCAGCCAACTTTGGGACAGACAAGAGACCCAGTACTTC. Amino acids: CASSQLWDRQETQYF.

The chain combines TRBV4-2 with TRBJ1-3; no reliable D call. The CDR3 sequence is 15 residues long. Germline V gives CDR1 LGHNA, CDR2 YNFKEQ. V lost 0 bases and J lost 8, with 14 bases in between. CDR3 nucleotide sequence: TGTGCCAGCAGCCAAGATAACGGGTTGGAGGACACCATATATTTT. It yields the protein CASSQDNGLEDTIYF.

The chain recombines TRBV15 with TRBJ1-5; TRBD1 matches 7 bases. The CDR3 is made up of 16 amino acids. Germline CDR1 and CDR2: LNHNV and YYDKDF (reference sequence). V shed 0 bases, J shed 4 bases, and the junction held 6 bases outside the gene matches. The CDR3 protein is CATSRDRAGGNQPQHF. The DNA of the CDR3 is TGTGCCACCAGCAGAGATCGGGCAGGGGGTAATCAGCCCCAGCATTTT.

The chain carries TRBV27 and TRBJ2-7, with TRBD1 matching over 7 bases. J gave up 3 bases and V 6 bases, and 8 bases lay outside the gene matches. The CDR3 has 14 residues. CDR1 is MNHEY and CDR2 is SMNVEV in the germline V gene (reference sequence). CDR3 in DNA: TGTGCCAGCAGCCAAAGGGACAGCAACTACGAGCAGTACTTC. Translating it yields CASSQRDSNYEQYF.

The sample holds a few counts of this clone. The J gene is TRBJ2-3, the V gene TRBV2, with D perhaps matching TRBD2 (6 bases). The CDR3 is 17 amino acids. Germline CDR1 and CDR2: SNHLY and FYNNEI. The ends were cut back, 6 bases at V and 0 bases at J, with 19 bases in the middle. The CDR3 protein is CASSDTAFGGSTDTQYF. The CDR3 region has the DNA TGTGCCAGCAGCGATACCGCTTTTGGGGGGAGCACAGATACGCAGTATTTT. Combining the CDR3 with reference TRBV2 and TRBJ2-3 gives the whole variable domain EPEVTQTPSHQVTQMGQEVILRCVPISNHLYFYWYRQILGQKVEFLVSFYNNEISEKSEIFDDQFSVERPDGSNFTLKIRSTKLEDSAMYFCASSDTAFGGSTDTQYFGPGTRLTVL.

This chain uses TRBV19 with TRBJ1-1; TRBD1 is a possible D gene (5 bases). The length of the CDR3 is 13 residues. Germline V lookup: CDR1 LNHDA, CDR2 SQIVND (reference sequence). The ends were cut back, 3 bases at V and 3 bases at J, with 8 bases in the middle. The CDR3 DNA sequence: TGTGCCAGTAGTATGTCAGGGTACACTGAAGCTTTCTTT. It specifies CASSMSGYTEAFF.

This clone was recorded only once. The CDR3 nucleotides are TGTGCCAGCAGCCCCGGGACAACGCCCTACAATGAGCAGTTCTTC. Encoded protein: CASSPGTTPYNEQFF. The V call is TRBV14, the J call TRBJ2-1, with TRBD1 as a possible D gene (6 bases). This CDR3 contains 15 residues. Germline CDR1 is SGHDN and CDR2 is FVKESK. Trimming removed 4 bases at V and 2 bases at J, with 12 bases between.

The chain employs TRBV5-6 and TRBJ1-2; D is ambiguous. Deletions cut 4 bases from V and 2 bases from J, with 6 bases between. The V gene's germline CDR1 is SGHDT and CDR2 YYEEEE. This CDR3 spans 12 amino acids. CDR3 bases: TGTGCCAGCAGCGCCGGGAACTATGGCTACACCTTC. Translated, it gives CASSAGNYGYTF.

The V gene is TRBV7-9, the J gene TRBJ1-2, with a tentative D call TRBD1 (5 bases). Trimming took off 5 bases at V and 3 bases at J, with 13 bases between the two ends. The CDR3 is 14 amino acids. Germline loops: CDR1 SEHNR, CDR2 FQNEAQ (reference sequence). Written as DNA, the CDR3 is TGTGCCAGCAGCCGGCCGGGGGGGGACTATGGCTACACCTTC. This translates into CASSRPGGDYGYTF.

The CDR3 loop reads CASSVGAEGRGEKLFF. CDR3 nucleotide sequence: TGTGCCAGCAGCGTAGGAGCGGAGGGGAGAGGTGAAAAACTGTTTTTT. This chain links TRBV9 with TRBJ1-4; TRBD1 might be the D (5 bases). The CDR3 has 16 amino acids. V dropped 0 bases and J dropped 7 bases, with 16 bases sitting between them. Germline V gene sequence: CDR1 SGDLS, CDR2 YYNGEE.

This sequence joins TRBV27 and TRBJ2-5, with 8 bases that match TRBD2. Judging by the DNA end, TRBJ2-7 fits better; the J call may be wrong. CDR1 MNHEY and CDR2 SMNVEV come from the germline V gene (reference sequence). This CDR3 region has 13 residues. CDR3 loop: CASSRTSPYEQYF. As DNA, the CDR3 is TGTGCCAGCAGTCGGACTAGCCCCTACGAGCAGTACTTC.

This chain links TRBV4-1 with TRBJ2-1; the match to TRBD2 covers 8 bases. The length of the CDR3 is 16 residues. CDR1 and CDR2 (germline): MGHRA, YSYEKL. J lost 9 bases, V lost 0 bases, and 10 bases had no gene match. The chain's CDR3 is CASSQDRAGGRGEQFF. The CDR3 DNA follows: TGCGCCAGCAGCCAAGATCGGGCGGGAGGAAGGGGTGAGCAGTTCTTC.

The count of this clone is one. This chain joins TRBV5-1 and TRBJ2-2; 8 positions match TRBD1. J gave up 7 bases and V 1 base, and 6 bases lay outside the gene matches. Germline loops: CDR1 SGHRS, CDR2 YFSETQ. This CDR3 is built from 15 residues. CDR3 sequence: CASSLTGGLVGELFF. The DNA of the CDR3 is TGCGCCAGCAGCTTGACAGGGGGTCTTGTCGGGGAGCTGTTTTTT.